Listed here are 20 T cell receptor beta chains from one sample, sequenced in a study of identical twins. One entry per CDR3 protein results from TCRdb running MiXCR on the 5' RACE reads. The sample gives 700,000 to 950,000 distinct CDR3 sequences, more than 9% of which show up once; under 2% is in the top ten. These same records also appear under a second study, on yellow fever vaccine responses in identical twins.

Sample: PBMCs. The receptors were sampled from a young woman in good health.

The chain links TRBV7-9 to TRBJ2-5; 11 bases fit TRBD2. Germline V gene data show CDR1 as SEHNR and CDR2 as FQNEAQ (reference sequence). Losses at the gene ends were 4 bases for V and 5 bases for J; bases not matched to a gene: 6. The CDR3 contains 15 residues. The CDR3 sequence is CASSYSGGASETQYF. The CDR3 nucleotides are TGTGCCAGCAGCTATAGCGGGGGGGCGTCGGAGACCCAGTACTTC.

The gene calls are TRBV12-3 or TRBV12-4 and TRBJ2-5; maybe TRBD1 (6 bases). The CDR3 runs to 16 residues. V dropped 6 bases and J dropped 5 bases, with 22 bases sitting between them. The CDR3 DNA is TGTGCCAGCAGAGGGGGTGGGGCTGTTGGCTCGGAGACCCAGTACTTC. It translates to CASRGGGAVGSETQYF.

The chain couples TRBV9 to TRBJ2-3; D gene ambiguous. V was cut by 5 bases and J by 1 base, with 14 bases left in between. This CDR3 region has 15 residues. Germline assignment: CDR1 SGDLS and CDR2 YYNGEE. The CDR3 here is CASSEVGRRTDTQYF. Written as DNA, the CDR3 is TGTGCCAGCAGTGAGGTTGGTCGGCGCACAGATACGCAGTATTTT.

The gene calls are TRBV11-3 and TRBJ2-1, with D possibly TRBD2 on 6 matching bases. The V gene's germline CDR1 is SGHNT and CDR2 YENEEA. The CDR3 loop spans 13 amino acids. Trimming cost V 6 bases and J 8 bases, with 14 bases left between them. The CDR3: CASRPPGLDEQFF. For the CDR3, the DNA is TGTGCCAGCAGGCCTCCGGGACTGGATGAGCAGTTCTTC.

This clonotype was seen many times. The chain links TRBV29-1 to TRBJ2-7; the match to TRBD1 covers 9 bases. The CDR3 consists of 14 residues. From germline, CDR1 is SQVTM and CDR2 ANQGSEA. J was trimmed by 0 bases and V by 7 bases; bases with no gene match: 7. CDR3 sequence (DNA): TGCAGCGCTATCGGGACAGGGAGCTCCTACGAGCAGTACTTC. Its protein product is CSAIGTGSSYEQYF.

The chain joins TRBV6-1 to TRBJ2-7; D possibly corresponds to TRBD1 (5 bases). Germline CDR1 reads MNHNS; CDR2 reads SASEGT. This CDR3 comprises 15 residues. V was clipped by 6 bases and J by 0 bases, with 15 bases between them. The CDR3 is CASSPSYGASYEQYF. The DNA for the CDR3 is TGTGCCAGCAGCCCCTCTTATGGGGCCTCCTACGAGCAGTACTTC.

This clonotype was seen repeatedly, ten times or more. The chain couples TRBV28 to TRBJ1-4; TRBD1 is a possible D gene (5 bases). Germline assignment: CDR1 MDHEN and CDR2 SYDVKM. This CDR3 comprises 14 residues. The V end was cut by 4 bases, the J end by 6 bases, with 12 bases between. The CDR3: CASSSQGPYEKLFF. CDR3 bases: TGTGCCAGCAGTTCCCAGGGACCCTATGAAAAACTGTTTTTT.

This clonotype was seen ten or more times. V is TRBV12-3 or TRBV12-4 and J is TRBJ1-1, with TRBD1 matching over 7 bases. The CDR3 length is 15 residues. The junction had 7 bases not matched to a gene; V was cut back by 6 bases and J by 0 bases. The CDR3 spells CASSIEGGLNTEAFF. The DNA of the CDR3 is TGTGCCAGCAGCATAGAAGGGGGCTTGAACACTGAAGCTTTCTTT.

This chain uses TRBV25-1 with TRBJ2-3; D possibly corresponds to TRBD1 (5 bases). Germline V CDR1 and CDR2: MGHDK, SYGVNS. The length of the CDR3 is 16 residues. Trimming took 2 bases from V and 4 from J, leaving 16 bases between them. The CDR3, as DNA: TGTGCCAGCAGTGAAAGGACATACCTTTTGGCAGATACGCAGTATTTT. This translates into CASSERTYLLADTQYF. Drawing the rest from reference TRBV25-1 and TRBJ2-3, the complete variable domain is EADIYQTPRYLVIGTGKKITLECSQTMGHDKMYWYQQDPGMELHLIHYSYGVNSTEKGDLSSESTVSRIRTEHFPLTLESARPSHTSQYLCASSERTYLLADTQYFGPGTRLTVL.

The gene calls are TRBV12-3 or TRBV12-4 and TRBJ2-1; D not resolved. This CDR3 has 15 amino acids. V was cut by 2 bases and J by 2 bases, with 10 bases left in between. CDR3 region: CASSLWATTYNEQFF. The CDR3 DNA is TGTGCCAGCAGTTTATGGGCAACAACCTACAATGAGCAGTTCTTC.

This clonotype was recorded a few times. The CDR3 sequence is CASSSGQPGNEQFF. For the CDR3, the DNA is TGCGCCAGCAGCTCGGGACAACCCGGCAATGAGCAGTTCTTC. The chain has TRBV5-1 and TRBJ2-1, with D possibly being TRBD1 (6 bases). The CDR3 spans 14 residues. The V and J ends lost 3 bases and 6 bases respectively, with 13 bases between them. CDR1 and CDR2 from the germline V gene are SGHRS and YFSETQ.

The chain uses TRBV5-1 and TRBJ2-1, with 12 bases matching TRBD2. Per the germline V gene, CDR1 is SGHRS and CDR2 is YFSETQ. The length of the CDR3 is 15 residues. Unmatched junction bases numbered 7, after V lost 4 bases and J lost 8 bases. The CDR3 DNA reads TGCGCCAGCAGCACACTAGCGGGAGGACTCTATGAGCAGTTCTTC. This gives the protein CASSTLAGGLYEQFF.

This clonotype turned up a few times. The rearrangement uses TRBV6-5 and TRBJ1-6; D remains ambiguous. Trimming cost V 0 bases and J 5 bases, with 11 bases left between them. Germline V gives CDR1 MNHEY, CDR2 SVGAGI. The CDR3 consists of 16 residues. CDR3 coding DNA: TGTGCCAGCAGTTACTCCCGGAACAAACATAATTCACCCCTCCACTTT. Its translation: CASSYSRNKHNSPLHF.

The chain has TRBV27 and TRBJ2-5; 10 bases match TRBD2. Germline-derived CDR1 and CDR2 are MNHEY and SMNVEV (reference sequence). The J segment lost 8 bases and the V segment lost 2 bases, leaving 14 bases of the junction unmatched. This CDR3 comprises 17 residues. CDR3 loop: CASSLRWTSGSGGTQYF. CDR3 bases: TGTGCCAGCAGTTTACGTTGGACTAGCGGTTCCGGAGGAACCCAGTACTTC.

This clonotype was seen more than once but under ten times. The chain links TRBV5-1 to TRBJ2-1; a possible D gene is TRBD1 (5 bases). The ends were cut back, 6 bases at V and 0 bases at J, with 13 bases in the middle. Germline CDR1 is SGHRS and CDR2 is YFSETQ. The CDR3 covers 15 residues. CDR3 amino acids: CASTSGYRSYNEQFF. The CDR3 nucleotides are TGCGCCAGCACTTCAGGGTACCGCTCCTACAATGAGCAGTTCTTC.

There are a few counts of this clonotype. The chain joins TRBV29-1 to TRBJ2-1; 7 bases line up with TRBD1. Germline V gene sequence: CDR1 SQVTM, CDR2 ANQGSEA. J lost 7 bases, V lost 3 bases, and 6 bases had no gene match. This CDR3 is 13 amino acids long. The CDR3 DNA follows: TGCAGCGTTGATTCCGGGACAGTGAATGAGCAGTTCTTC. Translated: CSVDSGTVNEQFF.

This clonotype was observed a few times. This CDR3 is CASSSTGTPTDTQYF. In DNA form, the CDR3 reads TGCGCCAGCAGCTCAACCGGGACACCCACAGATACGCAGTATTTT. The gene calls are TRBV5-1 and TRBJ2-3; the D gene is possibly TRBD1 (6 bases). This CDR3 is built from 15 residues. V gave up 3 bases and J gave up 2 bases, with 13 bases separating them. The germline V gene encodes CDR1 SGHRS and CDR2 YFSETQ.

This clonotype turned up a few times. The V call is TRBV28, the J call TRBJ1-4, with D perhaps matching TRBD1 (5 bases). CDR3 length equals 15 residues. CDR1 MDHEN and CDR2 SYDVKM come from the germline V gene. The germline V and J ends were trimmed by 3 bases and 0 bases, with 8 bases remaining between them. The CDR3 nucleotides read TGTGCCAGCAGTTTTACAGGTTCAACTAATGAAAAACTGTTTTTT. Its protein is CASSFTGSTNEKLFF.

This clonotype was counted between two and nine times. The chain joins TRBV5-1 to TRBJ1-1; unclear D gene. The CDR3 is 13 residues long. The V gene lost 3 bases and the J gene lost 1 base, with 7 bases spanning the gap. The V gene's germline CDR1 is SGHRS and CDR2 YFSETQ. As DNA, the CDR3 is TGCGCCAGCAGCTCAGACTGGAACACTGAAGCTTTCTTT. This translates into CASSSDWNTEAFF.

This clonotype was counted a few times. CDR3 in DNA: TGTGCCAGCAGTCGCTACCGGGACAGTCAAAACATTCAGTACTTC. Residues: CASSRYRDSQNIQYF. This rearrangement joins TRBV6-1 to TRBJ2-4; 7 bases map to TRBD1. Germline V gene sequence: CDR1 MNHNS, CDR2 SASEGT. The CDR3 has 15 amino acids. V was pared by 5 bases and J by 5 bases, with 9 bases of the junction left unmatched.